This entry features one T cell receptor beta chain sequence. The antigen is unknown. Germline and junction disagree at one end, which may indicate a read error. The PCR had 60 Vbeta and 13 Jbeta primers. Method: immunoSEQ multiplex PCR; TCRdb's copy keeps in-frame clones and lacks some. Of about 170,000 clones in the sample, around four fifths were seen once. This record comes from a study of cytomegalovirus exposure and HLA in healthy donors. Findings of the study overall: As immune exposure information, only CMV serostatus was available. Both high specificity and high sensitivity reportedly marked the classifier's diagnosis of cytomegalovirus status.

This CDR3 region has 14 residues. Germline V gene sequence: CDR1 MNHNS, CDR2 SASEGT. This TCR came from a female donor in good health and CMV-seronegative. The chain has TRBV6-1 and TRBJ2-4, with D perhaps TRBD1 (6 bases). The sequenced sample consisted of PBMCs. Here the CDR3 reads CASLSRTAQNIQYF. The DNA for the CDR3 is TGTGCCAGCTTATCCCGGACAGCCCAAAACATTCAGTACTTC.